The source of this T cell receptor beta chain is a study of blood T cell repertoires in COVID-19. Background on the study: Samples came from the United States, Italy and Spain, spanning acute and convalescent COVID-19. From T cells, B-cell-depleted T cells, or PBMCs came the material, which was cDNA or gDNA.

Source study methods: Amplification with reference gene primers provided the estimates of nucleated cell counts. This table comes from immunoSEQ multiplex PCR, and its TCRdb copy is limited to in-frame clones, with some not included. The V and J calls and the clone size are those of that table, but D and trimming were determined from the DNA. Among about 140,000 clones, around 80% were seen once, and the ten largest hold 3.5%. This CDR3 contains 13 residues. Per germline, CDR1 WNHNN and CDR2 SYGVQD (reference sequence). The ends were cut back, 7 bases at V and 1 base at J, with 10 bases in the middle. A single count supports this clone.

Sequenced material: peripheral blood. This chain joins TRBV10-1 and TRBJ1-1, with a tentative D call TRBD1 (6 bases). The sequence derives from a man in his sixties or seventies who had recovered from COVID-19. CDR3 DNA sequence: TGCGCCAGCAACAGGGAAAGGAACACTGAAGCTTTCTTT. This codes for CASNRERNTEAFF.